The sequence of this TCR beta chain was determined in a study of T cell repertoires in cytomegalovirus infection. Whole-study context: Evidence of both CMV infection and a matching HLA type came from public TCR beta signatures. Study-level results: Ex vivo, HLA-C-restricted CMV-specific TCR beta clonotypes prevailed over the rest of the response. Of the TCR beta families, the public ones yielded a cumulative frequency that identified carriers of CMV plus the relevant HLA.

This CDR3 is built from 12 residues. The germline CDR1 and CDR2 sequences are ENHRY and SYGVKD. Between the trimmed V and J ends, which lost 2 bases and 6 bases, there was a span of 7 bases. From the reads, TCRdb called clonotypes with MiXCR, one entry per CDR3 protein. The sample shows 200,000 or so distinct CDR3 sequences, about 28% of them seen only once. This clonotype was seen only a few times. As yet, its antigen is unknown. This chain links TRBV10-3 with TRBJ1-2; D uncertain. The sequencing input was PBMCs. The clonotype originates from a human donor in good health (CMV status not recorded). Some clones in this sample may be carry-over from other donors' samples. The DNA for the CDR3 is TGTGCCATCAGTGAGGGAAACCATGGCTACACCTTC. Translated, it gives CAISEGNHGYTF.